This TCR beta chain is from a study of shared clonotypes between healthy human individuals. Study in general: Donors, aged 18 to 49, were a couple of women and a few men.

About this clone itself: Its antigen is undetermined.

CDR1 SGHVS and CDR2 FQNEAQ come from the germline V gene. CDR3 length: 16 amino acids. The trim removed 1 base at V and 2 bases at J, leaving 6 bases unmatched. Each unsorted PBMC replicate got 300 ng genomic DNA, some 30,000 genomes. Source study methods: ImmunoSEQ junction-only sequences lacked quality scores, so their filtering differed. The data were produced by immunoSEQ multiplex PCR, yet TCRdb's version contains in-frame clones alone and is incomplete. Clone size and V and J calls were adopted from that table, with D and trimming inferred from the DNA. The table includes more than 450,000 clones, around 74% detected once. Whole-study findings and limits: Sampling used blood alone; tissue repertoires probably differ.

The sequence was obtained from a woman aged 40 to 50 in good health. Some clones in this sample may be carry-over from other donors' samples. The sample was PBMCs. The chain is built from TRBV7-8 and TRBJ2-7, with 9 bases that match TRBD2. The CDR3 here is CASSLDGLAQPYEQYF. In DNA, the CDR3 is TGTGCCAGCAGCTTAGACGGACTAGCGCAACCCTACGAGCAGTACTTC. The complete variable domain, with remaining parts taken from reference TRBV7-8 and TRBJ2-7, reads GAGVSQSPRYKVAKRGQDVALRCDPISGHVSLFWYQQALGQGPEFLTYFQNEAQLDKSGLPSDRFFAERPEGSVSTLKIQRTQQEDSAVYLCASSLDGLAQPYEQYFGPGTRLTVT.